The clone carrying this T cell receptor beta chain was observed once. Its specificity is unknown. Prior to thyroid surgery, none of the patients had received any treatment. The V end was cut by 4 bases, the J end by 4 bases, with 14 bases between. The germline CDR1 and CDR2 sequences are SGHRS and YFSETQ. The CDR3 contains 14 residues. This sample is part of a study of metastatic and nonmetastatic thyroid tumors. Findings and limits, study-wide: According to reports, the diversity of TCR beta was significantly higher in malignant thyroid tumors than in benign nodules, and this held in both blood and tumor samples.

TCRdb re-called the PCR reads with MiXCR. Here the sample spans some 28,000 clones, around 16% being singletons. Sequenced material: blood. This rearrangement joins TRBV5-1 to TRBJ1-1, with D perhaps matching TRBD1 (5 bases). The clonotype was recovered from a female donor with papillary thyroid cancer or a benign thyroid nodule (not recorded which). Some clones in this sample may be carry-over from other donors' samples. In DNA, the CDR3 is TGCGCCAGCAGCACCAGGGAAATTGGCACTGAAGCTTTCTTT. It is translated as CASSTREIGTEAFF.